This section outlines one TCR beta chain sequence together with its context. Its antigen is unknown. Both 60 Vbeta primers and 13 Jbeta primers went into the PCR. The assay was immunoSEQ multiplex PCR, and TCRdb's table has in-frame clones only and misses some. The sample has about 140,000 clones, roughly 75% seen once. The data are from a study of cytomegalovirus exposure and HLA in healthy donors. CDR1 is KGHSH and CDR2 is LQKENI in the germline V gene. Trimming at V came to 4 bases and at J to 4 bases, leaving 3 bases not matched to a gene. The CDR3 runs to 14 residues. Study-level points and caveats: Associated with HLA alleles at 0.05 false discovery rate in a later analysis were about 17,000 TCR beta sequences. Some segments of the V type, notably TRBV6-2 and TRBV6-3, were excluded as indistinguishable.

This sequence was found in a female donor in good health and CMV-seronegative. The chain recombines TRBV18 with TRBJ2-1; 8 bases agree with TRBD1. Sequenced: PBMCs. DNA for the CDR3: TGTGCCAGCTCACGCAGGGGGCTTTACAATGAGCAGTTCTTC. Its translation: CASSRRGLYNEQFF.